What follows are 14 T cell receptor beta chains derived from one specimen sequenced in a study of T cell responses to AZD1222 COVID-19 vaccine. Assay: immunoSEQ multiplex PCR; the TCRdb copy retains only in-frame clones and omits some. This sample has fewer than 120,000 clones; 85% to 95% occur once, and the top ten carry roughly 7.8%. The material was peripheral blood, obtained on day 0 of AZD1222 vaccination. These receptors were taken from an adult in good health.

The CDR3 DNA follows: TGCAGCGTTGAAGGTGGGGCCGCATCGACCTACGAGCAGTACTTC. It encodes CSVEGGAASTYEQYF. This chain connects TRBV29-1 to TRBJ2-7, with D tentatively TRBD1 (5 bases). The germline V and J ends were trimmed by 1 base and 2 bases, with 15 bases remaining between them. The CDR3 has 15 residues. The V gene's germline CDR1 is SQVTM and CDR2 ANQGSEA.

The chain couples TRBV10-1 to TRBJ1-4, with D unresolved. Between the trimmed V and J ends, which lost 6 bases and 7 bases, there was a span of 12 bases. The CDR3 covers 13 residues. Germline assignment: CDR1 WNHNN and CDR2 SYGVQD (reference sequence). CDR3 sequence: CASSEDLGEKLFF. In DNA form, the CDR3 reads TGCGCCAGCAGCGAAGACTTGGGTGAAAAACTGTTTTTT.

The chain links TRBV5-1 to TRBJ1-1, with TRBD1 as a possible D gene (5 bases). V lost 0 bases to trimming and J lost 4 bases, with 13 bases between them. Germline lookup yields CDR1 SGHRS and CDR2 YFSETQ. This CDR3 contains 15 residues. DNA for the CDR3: TGCGCCAGCAGCTTGGAAGGCAGAGGGGTCACTGAAGCTTTCTTT. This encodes CASSLEGRGVTEAFF.

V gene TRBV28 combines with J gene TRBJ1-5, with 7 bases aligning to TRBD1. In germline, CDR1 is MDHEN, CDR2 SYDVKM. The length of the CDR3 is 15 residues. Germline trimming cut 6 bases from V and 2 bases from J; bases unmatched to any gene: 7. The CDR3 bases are TGTGCCAGCAGACTGAACCAGGGGGGCAATCAGCCCCAGCATTTT. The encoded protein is CASRLNQGGNQPQHF.

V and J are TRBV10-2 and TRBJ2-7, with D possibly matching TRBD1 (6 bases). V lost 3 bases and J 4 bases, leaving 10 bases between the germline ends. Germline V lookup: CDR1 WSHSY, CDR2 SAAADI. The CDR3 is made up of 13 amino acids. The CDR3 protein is CASSEGGQYEQYF. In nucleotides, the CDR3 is TGCGCCAGCAGTGAAGGAGGACAGTACGAGCAGTACTTC.

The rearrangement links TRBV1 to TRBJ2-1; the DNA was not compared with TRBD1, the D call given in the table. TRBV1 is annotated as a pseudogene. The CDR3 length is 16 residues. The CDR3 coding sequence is TGCACCAGCAGCCAAGAAGGGACAGGGGTGTATAATGAGCAGTTCTTC. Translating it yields CTSSQEGTGVYNEQFF.

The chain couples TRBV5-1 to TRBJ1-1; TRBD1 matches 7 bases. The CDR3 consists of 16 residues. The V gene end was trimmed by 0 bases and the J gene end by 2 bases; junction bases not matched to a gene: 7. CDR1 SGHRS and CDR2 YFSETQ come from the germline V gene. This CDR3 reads CASSLDQGGYNTEAFF. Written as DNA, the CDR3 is TGCGCCAGCAGCTTGGACCAGGGGGGGTACAACACTGAAGCTTTCTTT. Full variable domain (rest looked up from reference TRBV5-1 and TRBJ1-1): KAGVTQTPRYLIKTRGQQVTLSCSPISGHRSVSWYQQTPGQGLQFLFEYFSETQRNKGNFPGRFSGRQFSNSRSEMNVSTLELGDSALYLCASSLDQGGYNTEAFFGQGTRLTVV.

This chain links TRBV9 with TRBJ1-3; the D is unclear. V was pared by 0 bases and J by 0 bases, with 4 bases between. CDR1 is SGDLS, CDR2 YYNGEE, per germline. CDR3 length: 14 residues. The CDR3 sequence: CASSVASSGNTIYF. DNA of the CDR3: TGTGCCAGCAGCGTAGCAAGCTCTGGAAACACCATATATTTT.

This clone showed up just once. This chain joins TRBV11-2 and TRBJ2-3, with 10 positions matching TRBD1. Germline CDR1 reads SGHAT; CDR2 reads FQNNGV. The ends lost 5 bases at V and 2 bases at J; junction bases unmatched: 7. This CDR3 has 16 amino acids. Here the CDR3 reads CASSPRQGATTDTQYF. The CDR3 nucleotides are TGTGCCAGCAGCCCCCGACAGGGGGCTACCACAGATACGCAGTATTTT.

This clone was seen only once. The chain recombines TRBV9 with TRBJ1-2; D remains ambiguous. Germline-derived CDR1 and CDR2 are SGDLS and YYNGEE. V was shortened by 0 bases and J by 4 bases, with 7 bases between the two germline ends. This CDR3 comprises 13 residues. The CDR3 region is CASSVGLSYGYTF. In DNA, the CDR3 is TGTGCCAGCAGCGTAGGTCTCAGCTATGGCTACACCTTC.

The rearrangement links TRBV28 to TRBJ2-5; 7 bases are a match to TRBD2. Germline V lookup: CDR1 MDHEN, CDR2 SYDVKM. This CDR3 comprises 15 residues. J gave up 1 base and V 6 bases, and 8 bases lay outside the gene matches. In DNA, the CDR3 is TGTGCCAGCAGATTGGGAGGGGCCACCCAAGAGACCCAGTACTTC. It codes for CASRLGGATQETQYF.

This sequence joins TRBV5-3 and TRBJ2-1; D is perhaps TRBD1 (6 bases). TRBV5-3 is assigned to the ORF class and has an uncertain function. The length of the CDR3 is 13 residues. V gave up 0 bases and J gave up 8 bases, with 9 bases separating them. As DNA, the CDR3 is TGTGCCAGAAGCTTGGGGCCAGGGGATGAGCAGTTCTTC. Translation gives CARSLGPGDEQFF.

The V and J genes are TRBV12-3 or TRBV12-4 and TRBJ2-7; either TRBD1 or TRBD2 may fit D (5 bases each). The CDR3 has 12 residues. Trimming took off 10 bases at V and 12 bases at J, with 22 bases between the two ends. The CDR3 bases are TGTGCCATTAGCACCGGGACCGCCGATATGTACTTC. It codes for CAISTGTADMYF.

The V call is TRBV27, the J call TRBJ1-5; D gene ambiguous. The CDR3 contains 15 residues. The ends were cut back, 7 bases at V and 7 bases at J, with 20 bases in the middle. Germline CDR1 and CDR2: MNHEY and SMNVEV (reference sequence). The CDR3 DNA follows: TGTGCCAGCACCCCACAGATGGGGTTAGGGCAGCCCCAGCATTTT. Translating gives CASTPQMGLGQPQHF.